A selection of T cell receptor beta chains follows, all from one sample in a study of OX40 agonist ivuxolimab in advanced cancers. Libraries were prepared by immunoSEQ multiplex PCR; TCRdb keeps only in-frame clonotypes and omits some of them. The repertoire consists of about 48,000 clones, with around nine tenths occurring once and the leading ten covering 25% to 40%. The sample here was CD4+ or CD8+ T cells sorted from blood, taken in a trial of the OX40 agonist ivuxolimab. The receptors originated from an adult with an advanced solid tumor such as melanoma, head and neck, liver or kidney cancer. CDR3s include the opening cysteine and the closing phenylalanine or tryptophan. The order of the fields is J gene, V gene, clone size, D gene, CDR3 protein, CDR3 DNA. D genes are given only for firm matches. Part of the rows lack a size; the others show once, few, many or a class for expanded clones.

TRBJ2-7,TRBV28,.,TRBD2,CASSPLASGYYEQYF,TGTGCCAGCAGTCCCCTCGCTAGCGGCTACTACGAGCAGTACTTC
TRBJ1-6,TRBV4-1,.,.,CASSHSNGANSPLHF,TGCGCCAGCAGCCACTCCAACGGGGCAAATTCACCCCTCCACTTT
TRBJ2-7,TRBV6-1,.,.,CASNEALDYEQYF,TGTGCCAGCAATGAGGCCTTAGACTACGAGCAGTACTTC
TRBJ2-6,TRBV6-1,.,.,CASSGYSSPGANVLTF,TGTGCCAGCAGTGGATACAGCAGCCCTGGGGCCAACGTCCTGACTTTC
TRBJ2-1,TRBV27,.,TRBD2,CASSLGTSGNNEQFF,TGTGCCAGCAGTTTAGGGACTAGCGGTAACAATGAGCAGTTCTTC
TRBJ1-3,TRBV28,.,.,CASSFAGTLGSGNTIYF,TGTGCCAGCAGTTTCGCCGGGACCTTGGGGTCTGGAAACACCATATATTTT
TRBJ2-2,TRBV27,.,TRBD2,CASTPSGSAGELFF,TGTGCCAGCACCCCTAGCGGGAGCGCCGGGGAGCTGTTTTTT
TRBJ2-7,TRBV4-1,.,TRBD1,CASSQGGQEIYEQYF,TGCGCCAGCAGCCAAGGAGGACAGGAAATCTACGAGCAGTACTTC
TRBJ2-1,TRBV29-1,few,.,CSVEGRGGYNEQFF,TGCAGCGTTGAAGGTAGGGGGGGTTACAATGAGCAGTTCTTC
TRBJ2-1,TRBV6-5,.,TRBD1,CASSYSWQGALNEQFF,TGTGCCAGCAGTTACTCATGGCAGGGGGCTCTCAATGAGCAGTTCTTC
TRBJ2-1,TRBV5-1,.,.,CASSPTSLDEQFF,TGCGCCAGCAGCCCTACTAGTCTCGATGAGCAGTTCTTC
TRBJ1-1,TRBV6-6,.,.,CASSLGDLNTEAFF,TGTGCCAGCAGTTTAGGGGACCTGAACACTGAAGCTTTCTTT
TRBJ1-1,TRBV9,.,TRBD1,CASSAGTGDLEAFF,TGTGCCAGCAGCGCCGGGACAGGGGATCTTGAAGCTTTCTTT
TRBJ2-3,TRBV9,.,TRBD1,CASSEQGSTDTQYF,TGTGCCAGCAGCGAACAGGGGTCCACAGATACGCAGTATTTT
TRBJ2-1,TRBV29-1,.,TRBD2,CSVELMAGGSYNEQFF,TGCAGCGTTGAATTAATGGCGGGGGGTTCCTACAATGAGCAGTTCTTC
TRBJ2-1,TRBV25-1,.,.,CASSKRQVYNEQFF,TGTGCCAGCAGTAAAAGACAGGTTTACAATGAGCAGTTCTTC
TRBJ2-7,TRBV19,.,TRBD1,CASNLDRHSYEQYF,TGTGCCAGTAACTTGGACAGGCACTCCTACGAGCAGTACTTC
TRBJ2-1,TRBV27,once,TRBD2,CASTEAGGPQYNEQFF,TGTGCCAGCACCGAAGCGGGGGGCCCCCAATACAATGAGCAGTTCTTC
TRBJ2-5,TRBV7-3,.,.,CASSSPGGLETQYF,TGTGCCAGCAGCTCGCCAGGGGGACTGGAGACCCAGTACTTC
TRBJ2-3,TRBV7-9,.,.,CASSGGFTDTQYF,TGTGCCAGCAGTGGGGGCTTCACAGATACGCAGTATTTT
TRBJ1-1,TRBV5-6,.,TRBD1,CASSLGDRSYTEAFF,TGTGCCAGCAGCTTGGGGGACAGAAGCTACACTGAAGCTTTCTTT
TRBJ2-7,TRBV19,.,.,CASSVDYREQYF,TGTGCCAGTAGTGTGGACTACAGGGAGCAGTACTTC
TRBJ2-1,TRBV19,.,.,CASSQGREQFF,TGTGCCAGTAGCCAAGGACGGGAGCAGTTCTTC
TRBJ2-7,TRBV7-9,few,.,CASSFAGTYEQYF,TGTGCCAGCAGCTTCGCGGGTACCTACGAGCAGTACTTC
TRBJ2-2,TRBV7-4,.,TRBD1,CASSVDRGPYTGELFF,TGTGCCAGCAGCGTAGACAGGGGGCCTTACACCGGGGAGCTGTTTTTT
TRBJ1-5,TRBV21-1,.,.,CASSKAGGKDLSNQPQHF,TGTGCCAGCAGCAAAGCGGGGGGGAAGGACCTTAGCAATCAGCCCCAGCATTTT
TRBJ1-5,TRBV9,.,.,CASSVGVNGVNQPQHF,TGTGCCAGCAGCGTAGGAGTGAATGGCGTCAATCAGCCCCAGCATTTT
TRBJ1-4,TRBV18,few,.,CASSPLRGQRDEKLFF,TGTGCCAGCTCACCACTTCGGGGCCAGAGGGATGAAAAACTGTTTTTT
TRBJ2-7,TRBV6-5,.,TRBD2,CASRPGTTAYEQYF,TGTGCCAGCAGACCCGGGACTACCGCCTACGAGCAGTACTTC
TRBJ2-1,TRBV9,.,TRBD2,CASSAGTSGSHEQFF,TGTGCCAGCAGCGCCGGGACTAGCGGGAGCCATGAGCAGTTCTTC
TRBJ2-5,TRBV19,.,.,CASSTLANLETQYF,TGTGCCAGTAGTACGCTAGCGAACCTAGAGACCCAGTACTTC
TRBJ2-6,TRBV6-5,.,.,CASSYSWGSGANVLTF,TGTGCCAGCAGTTACTCGTGGGGATCTGGGGCCAACGTCCTGACTTTC
TRBJ1-5,TRBV28,.,.,CASSLTYQPQHF,TGTGCCAGCAGTTTAACCTATCAGCCCCAGCATTTT
TRBJ2-1,TRBV9,.,.,CASSLVGNEQFF,TGTGCCAGCAGCTTAGTGGGGAATGAGCAGTTCTTC
TRBJ2-3,TRBV27,few,.,CASRDPSGNAGVDTQYF,TGTGCCAGCAGGGATCCGAGCGGGAACGCAGGGGTAGATACGCAGTATTTT
TRBJ2-5,TRBV7-6,.,.,CASSSPLGSQETQYF,TGTGCCAGCAGCTCCCCACTGGGTTCCCAAGAGACCCAGTACTTC
TRBJ2-7,TRBV29-1,.,TRBD2,CSAPGLAPDEQYF,TGCAGCGCCCCGGGACTAGCCCCCGACGAGCAGTACTTC
TRBJ1-5,TRBV27,.,.,CASWGLQGNQPQHF,TGTGCCAGCTGGGGATTACAAGGCAATCAGCCCCAGCATTTT
TRBJ2-7,TRBV4-1,.,TRBD1,CASSPTGGAYYEQYF,TGCGCCAGCAGCCCGACAGGGGGCGCCTACTACGAGCAGTACTTC
TRBJ2-7,TRBV7-9,.,.,CASSWQSPYEQYF,TGTGCCAGCAGCTGGCAGAGCCCCTACGAGCAGTACTTC
TRBJ2-7,TRBV5-4,.,TRBD2,CASSGSESSYEQYF,TGTGCCAGTAGCGGGAGTGAAAGCTCCTACGAGCAGTACTTC
TRBJ1-5,TRBV27,few,.,CASSPVFRGGNQPQHF,TGTGCCAGCAGTCCAGTCTTTAGGGGTGGCAATCAGCCCCAGCATTTT
TRBJ2-5,TRBV7-3,.,TRBD2,CASSLLAGGGETQYF,TGTGCCAGCAGCCTCTTAGCGGGAGGAGGAGAGACCCAGTACTTC
TRBJ2-7,TRBV7-2,.,TRBD2,CASSLGTSGVEQYF,TGTGCCAGCAGCTTAGGGACTAGCGGGGTCGAGCAGTACTTC
TRBJ2-1,TRBV27,.,TRBD2,CASSLGTSGKNEQFF,TGTGCCAGCAGCTTAGGGACTAGCGGGAAGAATGAGCAGTTCTTC
TRBJ2-7,TRBV27,few,.,CASSLSTGRYEQYF,TGTGCCAGCAGTTTGTCCACGGGACGCTACGAGCAGTACTTC
TRBJ2-3,TRBV28,.,TRBD2,CASSPLAASTDTQYF,TGTGCCAGCAGTCCCCTAGCGGCTAGCACAGATACGCAGTATTTT
TRBJ1-1,TRBV29-1,.,TRBD1,CSVLTGEETEAFF,TGCAGCGTGTTGACAGGGGAGGAAACTGAAGCTTTCTTT
TRBJ1-5,TRBV19,.,.,CASSIWTDHSNQPQHF,TGTGCCAGTAGTATATGGACGGACCATAGCAATCAGCCCCAGCATTTT
TRBJ2-1,TRBV7-6,.,.,CASSREYNEQFF,TGTGCCAGCAGCCGAGAGTACAACGAGCAGTTCTTC
TRBJ1-6,TRBV6-1,.,TRBD1,CASTPDRDLYSPLHF,TGTGCCAGCACCCCGGACAGGGACCTTTATTCACCCCTCCACTTT
TRBJ2-1,TRBV7-9,.,.,CASSSSGTERNEQFF,TGTGCCAGCAGCTCGTCCGGGACTGAGCGGAATGAGCAGTTCTTC
TRBJ2-1,TRBV5-5,once,.,CASSLSVGGEQFF,TGTGCCAGCAGCCTCTCCGTGGGGGGCGAGCAGTTCTTC
TRBJ1-1,TRBV7-6,.,.,CASSPTVDSTEAFF,TGTGCCAGCAGCCCGACCGTCGACAGCACTGAAGCTTTCTTT
TRBJ2-7,TRBV2,.,TRBD2,CASSESSGGPYEQYF,TGTGCCAGCAGTGAAAGTAGCGGGGGCCCCTACGAGCAGTACTTC
TRBJ1-3,TRBV5-4,.,.,CASSLTPFKGNTIYF,TGTGCCAGCAGCCTTACTCCTTTCAAGGGAAACACCATATATTTT
TRBJ1-1,TRBV19,.,TRBD1,CASSTWTGGTEAFF,TGTGCCAGTAGTACTTGGACAGGGGGCACTGAAGCTTTCTTT